This entry concerns a single T cell receptor (beta chain). The CDR3 covers 15 residues. Trimming removed 1 base from V and 5 bases from J; junction bases left unmatched: 4. CDR1 is LGHNA and CDR2 is YNFKEQ in the germline V gene. Sequenced by immunoSEQ multiplex PCR; TCRdb stores in-frame clones only, minus some. There are 150,000 or so clones in the sample; about nine tenths occur only once, and more than 2% lies in the top ten. These data originate in a study of blood T cell repertoires in COVID-19. The sequenced material came from peripheral blood. The clonotype was recovered from a woman in her 70s with acute or convalescent COVID-19. The chain links TRBV4-2 to TRBJ2-1, with TRBD2 matching 8 bases. As DNA, the CDR3 is TGTGCCAGCAGCCAAGCCGGGGGGGCAGACAATGAGCAGTTCTTC. Its protein product is CASSQAGGADNEQFF.